Each of the 7 T cell receptor beta chains below was sequenced from the same sample in a study of T cells after yellow fever vaccination. Each CDR3 protein is one row after TCRdb ran MiXCR on the 5' RACE reads. Of some 350,000 distinct CDR3 sequences detected, around 10% appear once; the ten largest clones hold around 19%. Sequences were derived from PBMCs, sampled on the day of the first yellow fever vaccination. Receptor source: a man between 18 and 29 years old who received the YFV17D yellow fever vaccine.

The V gene is TRBV7-2, the J gene TRBJ2-1; D possibly corresponds to TRBD2 (5 bases). There are 13 residues in the CDR3. From germline, CDR1 is SGHTA and CDR2 FQGNSA. The V gene lost 4 bases and the J gene lost 8 bases, with 12 bases spanning the gap. CDR3 nucleotide sequence: TGTGCCAGCAGCTCGCCCGGACTGTATGAGCAGTTCTTC. Protein: CASSSPGLYEQFF.

The table lists this clonotype with a few counts. The CDR3 here is CASSLMQTDTQYF. As DNA, the CDR3 is TGTGCCAGCAGTTTAATGCAGACAGATACGCAGTATTTT. V gene TRBV28 combines with J gene TRBJ2-3, with D hard to call. Germline V gene lookup returns CDR1 MDHEN and CDR2 SYDVKM. The CDR3 extends over 13 amino acids. Trimming cost V 2 bases and J 3 bases, with 6 bases left between them.

The table lists this clonotype with many counts. The chain couples TRBV7-2 to TRBJ2-3; possibly TRBD1 or TRBD2 for D (6 bases each). Trimming removed 2 bases at V and 0 bases at J, with 9 bases between. The CDR3 spans 15 residues. CDR1 is SGHTA, CDR2 FQGNSA, per germline. CDR3 coding DNA: TGTGCCAGCAGCTTACAAGGGGGGAGCACAGATACGCAGTATTTT. Residues: CASSLQGGSTDTQYF.

The V and J genes are TRBV18 and TRBJ2-1; possible D gene TRBD1, 5 bases. The CDR3 runs 15 residues. Germline V CDR1 and CDR2: KGHSH, LQKENI. V gave up 3 bases and J gave up 6 bases, with 15 bases separating them. CDR3 loop: CASSPGRVRINEQFF. The CDR3 DNA reads TGTGCCAGCTCACCGGGCAGGGTAAGGATCAATGAGCAGTTCTTC. Combining the CDR3 with reference TRBV18 and TRBJ2-1 gives the whole variable domain NAGVMQNPRHLVRRRGQEARLRCSPMKGHSHVYWYRQLPEEGLKFMVYLQKENIIDESGMPKERFSAEFPKEGPSILRIQQVVRGDSAAYFCASSPGRVRINEQFFGPGTRLTVL.

The J gene is TRBJ2-5, the V gene TRBV7-2, with D unclear. Germline lookup yields CDR1 SGHTA and CDR2 FQGNSA. V was clipped by 0 bases and J by 5 bases, with 7 bases between them. This CDR3 is built from 13 residues. CDR3 in amino acids: CASSLAVRETQYF. The CDR3 coding sequence is TGTGCCAGCAGCTTAGCGGTCAGGGAGACCCAGTACTTC.

This clonotype has more than one count but fewer than ten. This chain connects TRBV6-6 to TRBJ1-6; D remains unclear. The CDR3 contains 13 residues. The ends were cut back, 7 bases at V and 13 bases at J, with 17 bases in the middle. Per germline, CDR1 MNHNY and CDR2 SVGAGI (reference sequence). This chain's CDR3 is CASTEARPPPLHF. Written as DNA, the CDR3 is TGTGCCAGCACCGAGGCTCGGCCCCCCCCCCTCCACTTT.

This chain connects TRBV7-2 to TRBJ2-7, with 10 bases aligning to TRBD2. After removal of 2 bases from V and 2 bases from J, the junction contained 9 bases not matched to a gene. The CDR3 sequence is 17 residues long. Looked up from germline, CDR1 is SGHTA and CDR2 is FQGNSA. This chain's CDR3 is CASSLYERGGLTYEQYF. The CDR3 nucleotides read TGTGCCAGCAGCTTATATGAGCGGGGGGGCCTTACCTACGAGCAGTACTTC.